The 25 T cell receptor beta chains below were found in one sample sequenced in a study of cytomegalovirus exposure and HLA in healthy donors. This PCR relied on a set of 60 Vbeta primers and 13 Jbeta primers. Assay used: immunoSEQ multiplex PCR; TCRdb lists only in-frame clones, some missing. Among approximately 96,000 clones listed, about 74% were seen once. The sample was PBMCs. The receptors were gathered from a male donor in good health and CMV-seronegative.

This chain joins TRBV6-1 and TRBJ1-1, with D hard to call. Germline lookup yields CDR1 MNHNS and CDR2 SASEGT. This CDR3 is 13 amino acids long. V was cut by 7 bases and J by 3 bases, with 12 bases left in between. CDR3 sequence: CASTVGAHTEAFF. Here the CDR3 DNA reads TGTGCCAGCACCGTGGGAGCTCACACTGAAGCTTTCTTT.

The chain is built from TRBV4-2 and TRBJ1-4, with TRBD1 identical over 8 bases. The CDR3 has 17 residues. Losses at the gene ends were 0 bases for V and 7 bases for J; bases not matched to a gene: 10. Per the germline V gene, CDR1 is LGHNA and CDR2 is YNFKEQ. The CDR3 protein is CASSQEGVTGVREKLFF. CDR3 nucleotide sequence: TGTGCCAGCAGCCAAGAGGGGGTGACAGGGGTTCGTGAAAAACTGTTTTTT.

This chain uses TRBV5-8 with TRBJ2-7; TRBD1 matches at 9 bases. This CDR3 has 15 amino acids. The J segment lost 4 bases and the V segment lost 3 bases, leaving 8 bases of the junction unmatched. Per the germline V gene, CDR1 is SGHTS and CDR2 is YDEGEE. The chain's CDR3 is CASSWTGAPLYEQYF. CDR3 DNA sequence: TGTGCCAGCAGCTGGACAGGGGCCCCCCTTTACGAGCAGTACTTC.

J is TRBJ1-5 and V is TRBV10-2; 7 bases agree with TRBD1. The CDR3 consists of 15 residues. The germline V gene has CDR1 WSHSY and CDR2 SAAADI. J gave up 2 bases and V 5 bases, and 6 bases lay outside the gene matches. The CDR3 DNA reads as TGCGCCAGCAGTCCCGGGACAGCGGGCAATCAGCCCCAGCATTTT. Encoded protein: CASSPGTAGNQPQHF.

This clone was found a few times. The chain has TRBV12-2 and TRBJ2-7; TRBD2 reflects the table's D call only, with no check against the DNA. TRBV12-2 is described as a pseudogene. The CDR3 contains 17 residues. Here the CDR3 DNA reads TGTGCAAGTCGCTTAGTCTGTTGGAGTTGGACTTTCTACGAGCAGTACTTC. Encoded protein: CASRLVCWSWTFYEQYF.

The chain carries TRBV6-5 and TRBJ2-2; tentative D call: TRBD1 (5 bases). Trimming removed 4 bases from V and 6 bases from J, with 9 bases in between. There are 13 residues in the CDR3. Germline CDR1 MNHEY, CDR2 SVGAGI. The CDR3 sequence: CASSLLQAGELFF. Written as DNA, the CDR3 is TGTGCCAGCAGTTTACTACAGGCCGGGGAGCTGTTTTTT.

The chain links TRBV4-1 to TRBJ1-5; TRBD1 aligns across 7 bases. V was clipped by 4 bases and J by 5 bases; unmatched bases: 8. The CDR3 has 15 residues. Germline V gene lookup returns CDR1 MGHRA and CDR2 YSYEKL. The CDR3 spells CASSPAGTAHQPQHF. DNA of the CDR3: TGCGCCAGCAGCCCGGCCGGGACAGCCCATCAGCCCCAGCATTTT.

The V and J genes are TRBV27 and TRBJ2-7, with D hard to call. The ends were cut back, 5 bases at V and 3 bases at J, with 11 bases in the middle. The CDR3 is made up of 13 amino acids. Germline lookup yields CDR1 MNHEY and CDR2 SMNVEV (reference sequence). CDR3 amino acids: CASSADTRYEQYF. In DNA form, the CDR3 reads TGTGCCAGCAGTGCCGACACTCGCTACGAGCAGTACTTC.

This sequence joins TRBV6-6 and TRBJ2-1; 11 nucleotides align to TRBD1. The CDR3 runs 16 residues. With V trimmed by 5 bases and J by 7 bases, 10 bases remained unmatched. Germline loops: CDR1 MNHNY, CDR2 SVGAGI (reference sequence). This CDR3 is CASSSGPGQGGNEQFF. As DNA, the CDR3 is TGTGCCAGCAGTAGCGGGCCGGGACAGGGGGGTAATGAGCAGTTCTTC.

This clone was seen only a few times. The chain is built from TRBV30 and TRBJ1-1; D unresolved. The CDR3 is 13 amino acids. Per the germline V gene, CDR1 is GTSNPN and CDR2 is SVGIG (reference sequence). Trimming removed 4 bases from V and 5 bases from J, with 14 bases in between. CDR3 bases: TGTGCCTGGAAAAAGGAAATGAGGACTGAAGCTTTCTTT. Translated, it gives CAWKKEMRTEAFF.

A single count supports this clone. J is TRBJ2-7 and V is TRBV5-4; 8 positions match TRBD2. Germline V gives CDR1 SGHNT, CDR2 YYREEE (reference sequence). The CDR3 covers 16 residues. The junction had 10 bases not matched to a gene; V was cut back by 0 bases and J by 5 bases. The CDR3 DNA sequence: TGTGCCAGCAGCTTGGGGGCATTAGCGGGGTCGGACGAGCAGTACTTC. It specifies CASSLGALAGSDEQYF.

This clone was seen just once. This chain uses TRBV15 with TRBJ2-1, with D possibly TRBD2 on 6 matching bases. CDR1 and CDR2 from the germline V gene are LNHNV and YYDKDF (reference sequence). This CDR3 has 15 amino acids. V lost 1 base and J lost 9, with 16 bases in between. For the CDR3, the DNA is TGTGCCACCAGCAGAGTTGGTACTAGCCGGGGTGAGCAGTTCTTC. This translates into CATSRVGTSRGEQFF.

V usage is TRBV28 and J usage is TRBJ2-5; TRBD1 aligns across 10 bases. V shed 5 bases, J shed 2 bases, and the junction held 5 bases outside the gene matches. The CDR3 is made up of 15 amino acids. Germline CDR1 MDHEN, CDR2 SYDVKM. In nucleotides, the CDR3 is TGTGCCAGCAGTCGGACAGGGGGGTGGCAAGAGACCCAGTACTTC. Translating it yields CASSRTGGWQETQYF.

The chain combines TRBV30 with TRBJ2-2, with 9 bases lining up with TRBD1. The germline gives CDR1 GTSNPN, CDR2 SVGIG (reference sequence). V shed 2 bases and J 8 bases; nucleotides not matched to a gene: 9. This CDR3 spans 15 amino acids. The CDR3 coding sequence is TGTGCCTGGAGTACCCGGGACAGGGATTCAGGGGAGCTGTTTTTT. It translates to CAWSTRDRDSGELFF. Combining the CDR3 with reference TRBV30 and TRBJ2-2 gives the whole variable domain SQTIHQWPATLVQPVGSPLSLECTVEGTSNPNLYWYRQAAGRGLQLLFYSVGIGQISSEVPQNLSASRPQDRQFILSSKKLLLSDSGFYLCAWSTRDRDSGELFFGEGSRLTVL.

This chain uses TRBV5-1 with TRBJ2-3; a possible D gene is TRBD1 (6 bases). There are 14 residues in the CDR3. V was clipped by 0 bases and J by 5 bases, with 10 bases between them. Germline V gene lookup returns CDR1 SGHRS and CDR2 YFSETQ. This CDR3 reads CASSLGRGGDTQYF. The CDR3 nucleotides are TGCGCCAGCAGCTTGGGCAGGGGCGGAGATACGCAGTATTTT.

The rearrangement links TRBV5-1 to TRBJ2-1, with TRBD2 identical over 12 bases. In germline, CDR1 is SGHRS, CDR2 YFSETQ. The CDR3 covers 14 residues. With 4 bases clipped from V and 9 bases from J, the junction kept 5 bases outside the gene matches. CDR3 sequence: CASSPEGLAGEQFF. In DNA form, the CDR3 reads TGCGCCAGCAGCCCGGAGGGACTAGCGGGTGAGCAGTTCTTC.

This chain connects TRBV28 to TRBJ2-2; TRBD2 agrees at 11 bases. CDR1 and CDR2 from the germline V gene are MDHEN and SYDVKM. There are 16 residues in the CDR3. Trimming removed 4 bases from V and 3 bases from J; junction bases left unmatched: 4. The CDR3 DNA is TGTGCCAGCAGTTCTAGCGGGAGGAGGGACACCGGGGAGCTGTTTTTT. This codes for CASSSSGRRDTGELFF.

This clone was seen only a few times. The chain joins TRBV4-2 to TRBJ2-1; the match to TRBD1 covers 9 bases. Per germline, CDR1 LGHNA and CDR2 YNFKEQ. The CDR3 runs to 15 residues. J was trimmed by 5 bases and V by 5 bases; bases with no gene match: 7. Here the CDR3 DNA reads TGTGCCAGCAGCTTCCGGGACAGGGATAACAATGAGCAGTTCTTC. This sequence encodes CASSFRDRDNNEQFF.

The V call is TRBV5-5, the J call TRBJ1-2, with D hard to call. The CDR3 has 15 residues. Deletions cut 2 bases from V and 0 bases from J, with 11 bases between. Germline V gives CDR1 SGHKS, CDR2 YYEKEE (reference sequence). For the CDR3, the DNA is TGTGCCAGCAGCTTCTTACAGCAAGCTAACTATGGCTACACCTTC. Amino acid sequence: CASSFLQQANYGYTF. The entire variable domain, with the rest obtained from reference TRBV5-5 and TRBJ1-2, is as follows: DAGVTQSPTHLIKTRGQQVTLRCSPISGHKSVSWYQQVLGQGPQFIFQYYEKEERGRGNFPDRFSARQFPNYSSELNVNALLLGDSALYLCASSFLQQANYGYTFGSGTRLTVV.

The CDR3 coding sequence is TGTGCCAGCAGCTTATATGGAACCGGGGACAGGCGGACCTCTAACTATGGCTACACCTTC. Residues: CASSLYGTGDRRTSNYGYTF. The genes are TRBV7-8 and TRBJ1-2, with 8 bases fitting TRBD1. The CDR3 runs 20 residues. Germline values: CDR1 SGHVS, CDR2 FQNEAQ. Losses at the gene ends were 2 bases for V and 0 bases for J; bases not matched to a gene: 17.

This clone was seen once. This chain uses TRBV27 with TRBJ1-1; D gene unclear. CDR1 is MNHEY and CDR2 is SMNVEV in the germline V gene (reference sequence). This CDR3 region has 15 residues. V lost 2 bases, J lost 3 bases, and 13 bases lay in between. CDR3 in DNA: TGTGCCAGCAGTTTAGACAAAAAACCTTACACTGAAGCTTTCTTT. Translated: CASSLDKKPYTEAFF.

The chain combines TRBV6-5 with TRBJ2-7, with 7 bases that match TRBD1. The V segment lost 2 bases and the J segment 6 bases; nucleotides outside the gene matches: 7. CDR3 size: 14 residues. The germline V gene has CDR1 MNHEY and CDR2 SVGAGI. DNA of the CDR3: TGTGCCAGCAGTTACACGGGACAGACCCTCGAGCAGTACTTC. It specifies CASSYTGQTLEQYF.

This chain connects TRBV6-1 to TRBJ2-3; 7 bases are shared with TRBD2. V dropped 0 bases and J dropped 6; count of bases not matched to a gene: 3. The germline gives CDR1 MNHNS, CDR2 SASEGT. The CDR3 consists of 14 residues. The CDR3 DNA follows: TGTGCCAGCAGTGAAGCGGTAGCGGGTGATACGCAGTATTTT. Translating it yields CASSEAVAGDTQYF.

This chain uses TRBV5-4 with TRBJ2-3; 9 nucleotides line up with TRBD1. This CDR3 has 14 residues. Unmatched junction bases numbered 0, after V lost 3 bases and J lost 1 base. CDR1 is SGHNT and CDR2 is YYREEE in the germline V gene (reference sequence). The CDR3 sequence: CASSWDRGTDTQYF. In DNA, the CDR3 is TGTGCCAGCAGCTGGGACAGGGGCACAGATACGCAGTATTTT.

This chain joins TRBV29-1 and TRBJ2-7; 7 bases fit TRBD2. With 4 bases clipped from V and 1 base from J, the junction kept 4 bases outside the gene matches. Germline CDR1 SQVTM, CDR2 ANQGSEA. The CDR3 loop spans 13 amino acids. The CDR3: CSVARLASYEQYF. The DNA for the CDR3 is TGCAGCGTTGCCCGACTAGCTTCCTACGAGCAGTACTTC.